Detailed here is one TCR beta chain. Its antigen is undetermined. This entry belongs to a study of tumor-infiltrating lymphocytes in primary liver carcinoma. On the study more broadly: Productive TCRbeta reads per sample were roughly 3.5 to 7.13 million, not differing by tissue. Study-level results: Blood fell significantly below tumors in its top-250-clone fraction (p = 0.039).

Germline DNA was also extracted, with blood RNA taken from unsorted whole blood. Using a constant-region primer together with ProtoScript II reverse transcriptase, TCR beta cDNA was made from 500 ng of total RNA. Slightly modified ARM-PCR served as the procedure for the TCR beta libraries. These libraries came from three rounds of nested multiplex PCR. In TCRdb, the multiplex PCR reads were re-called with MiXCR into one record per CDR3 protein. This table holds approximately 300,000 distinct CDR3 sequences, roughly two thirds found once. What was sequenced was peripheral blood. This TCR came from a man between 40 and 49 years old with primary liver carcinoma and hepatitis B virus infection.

CDR3 DNA sequence: TGTGCCAGCAGCAAGACTAGAGGCGCGGTCGATGAGCAGTTCTTC. It is translated as CASSKTRGAVDEQFF. The chain carries TRBV5-6 and TRBJ2-1, with D possibly matching TRBD2 (6 bases). The CDR3 length is 15 residues. Trimming removed 4 bases at V and 8 bases at J, with 19 bases between. The germline gives CDR1 SGHDT, CDR2 YYEEEE.